This TCR beta chain was observed in a study of response to subunit inactivated influenza vaccine. Looked up from germline, CDR1 is SGHRS and CDR2 is YFSETQ. The CDR3 has 15 amino acids. V gave up 4 bases and J gave up 6 bases, with 16 bases separating them. Study results and limitations: It was suggested by the authors that few new T cells are recruited by each seasonal influenza vaccination.

One entry per CDR3 protein results from TCRdb running MiXCR on the RT-PCR reads. The repertoire holds fewer than 350,000 distinct CDR3 sequences, about a fifth seen once, with about a tenth in the top ten. Turning to this clonotype: Its antigen is unknown.

Source: PBMCs from blood, taken less than 22 months after vaccination. The chain links TRBV5-1 to TRBJ2-2, with D possibly matching TRBD1 (6 bases). The clonotype was recovered from a man aged 50 to 69 who received an inactivated influenza vaccine. DNA of the CDR3: TGCGCCAGCAGCCCCGGGACATATCCACCCGGGGAGCTGTTTTTT. The encoded protein is CASSPGTYPPGELFF. The full variable domain, its missing parts supplied by reference TRBV5-1 and TRBJ2-2, is KAGVTQTPRYLIKTRGQQVTLSCSPISGHRSVSWYQQTPGQGLQFLFEYFSETQRNKGNFPGRFSGRQFSNSRSEMNVSTLELGDSALYLCASSPGTYPPGELFFGEGSRLTVL.